Listed below are T cell receptor beta chains from one sample, sequenced in a study of control samples from healthy donors and cancer patients. Assay used: immunoSEQ multiplex PCR; TCRdb lists only in-frame clones, some missing. The profile shows 150,000 to 200,000 clones, around 90% of them singletons. Sample: blood. These receptors came from a woman aged 45-60 years in good health. Both conserved end residues are part of each CDR3. The D gene is left open where the match is weak.

j_call: TRBJ1-5
d_call: NA
v_call: TRBV5-1
cdr3_nt: TGCGCCAGCCGAAGACAGCCCAATCAGCCCCAGCATTTT
cdr3_aa: CASRRQPNQPQHF

j_call: TRBJ1-3
d_call: NA
v_call: TRBV14
cdr3_nt: TGTGCCAGCAGCCAAGCTGCGGGGAGCTCTGGAAACACCATATATTTT
cdr3_aa: CASSQAAGSSGNTIYF

j_call: TRBJ2-4
d_call: TRBD2
v_call: TRBV7-3
cdr3_nt: TGTGCCAGCAGCTTAACGTCTAGCGGGAACGACATTCAGTACTTC
cdr3_aa: CASSLTSSGNDIQYF

j_call: TRBJ1-5
d_call: TRBD1
v_call: TRBV10-3
cdr3_nt: TGTGCCATCAGTGGGGGGACAGGGGTTGGTCAGCCCCAGCATTTT
cdr3_aa: CAISGGTGVGQPQHF

j_call: TRBJ1-2
d_call: NA
v_call: TRBV4-3
cdr3_nt: TGCGCCAGCAGCCAAGATCTGCAGGACTTTAACTATGGCTACACCTTC
cdr3_aa: CASSQDLQDFNYGYTF

j_call: TRBJ1-1
d_call: NA
v_call: TRBV10-3
cdr3_nt: TGTGCCATCAGTTCACAGGGTCAGGGCACTGAAGCTTTCTTT
cdr3_aa: CAISSQGQGTEAFF

j_call: TRBJ2-5
d_call: NA
v_call: TRBV15
cdr3_nt: TGTGCCACCAGCAGTGTATCTGGTCGGGAGACCCAGTACTTC
cdr3_aa: CATSSVSGRETQYF

j_call: TRBJ1-1
d_call: TRBD1
v_call: TRBV18
cdr3_nt: TGTGCCAGCTCACGTAGACAGGGGGATATGGATGAAGCTTTCTTT
cdr3_aa: CASSRRQGDMDEAFF

j_call: TRBJ2-5
d_call: NA
v_call: TRBV27
cdr3_nt: TGTGCCAGCAGTTGGCCCGGGGAGACCCAGTACTTC
cdr3_aa: CASSWPGETQYF

j_call: TRBJ2-3
d_call: NA
v_call: TRBV9
cdr3_nt: TGTGCCAGCACCGTGGGGGGCCTAGGCTCAGATACGCAGTATTTT
cdr3_aa: CASTVGGLGSDTQYF

j_call: TRBJ1-1
d_call: NA
v_call: TRBV27
cdr3_nt: TGTGCCAGCAGCCTAATCGCGCGGGGAACTGAAGCTTTCTTT
cdr3_aa: CASSLIARGTEAFF

j_call: TRBJ1-5
d_call: NA
v_call: TRBV30
cdr3_nt: TGTGCCTGGAGTGCAGGGGATAGCAATCAGCCCCAGCATTTT
cdr3_aa: CAWSAGDSNQPQHF

j_call: TRBJ2-1
d_call: TRBD2
v_call: TRBV11-2
cdr3_nt: TGTGCCAGCAGCTTAGCTAGCGGGGGTATTGGAGAGCAGTTCTTC
cdr3_aa: CASSLASGGIGEQFF